The 17 T cell receptor beta chains in this list originate from one sample, sequenced in a study of CD8+ T cells in alopecia areata. Isolated RNA was reverse transcribed into cDNA used as the sequencing template. Some clones are missing from TCRdb's copy, which holds only in-frame ones; the method was immunoSEQ multiplex PCR. The sample yields 200,000 to 250,000 clones, 67% seen once. The specimen was CD4+ T cells sorted from blood, collected at week 0. Every receptor here comes from a human donor with alopecia areata.

The V and J genes are TRBV7-6 and TRBJ2-7; 7 bases line up with TRBD2. This CDR3 contains 16 residues. Germline CDR1 is SGHVS and CDR2 is FNYEAQ. Germline trimming cut 1 base from V and 6 bases from J; bases unmatched to any gene: 12. This CDR3 reads CASSLDWGGGTTEQYF. CDR3 DNA sequence: TGTGCCAGCAGCTTAGACTGGGGCGGGGGAACTACCGAGCAGTACTTC. Full variable domain (missing parts from reference TRBV7-6 and TRBJ2-7): GAGVSQSPRYKVTKRGQDVALRCDPISGHVSLYWYRQALGQGPEFLTYFNYEAQQDKSGLPNDRFSAERPEGSISTLTIQRTEQRDSAMYRCASSLDWGGGTTEQYFGPGTRLTVT.

Regarding this clone: The sample has other DNA sequences that encode this CDR3 too. The V gene is TRBV30, the J gene TRBJ1-6; D not resolved. The CDR3 has 12 amino acids. Germline CDR1 reads GTSNPN; CDR2 reads SVGIG (reference sequence). The V and J ends lost 0 bases and 9 bases respectively, with 6 bases between them. This chain's CDR3 is CAWSVEGSPLHF. In DNA, the CDR3 is TGTGCCTGGAGTGTCGAGGGTTCACCCCTCCACTTT.

V and J are TRBV4-1 and TRBJ2-1, with D unclear. This CDR3 is built from 11 residues. Germline CDR1 and CDR2: MGHRA and YSYEKL. Trimming pared 4 bases from V and 9 bases from J, leaving 7 bases between. The CDR3 DNA sequence: TGCGCCAGCAGCCGTAGAGGTGAGCAGTTCTTC. Translated: CASSRRGEQFF.

Remarks on this clone: The same CDR3 can be traced to other DNA sequences in this sample. The chain carries TRBV30 and TRBJ1-1; D is undetermined. CDR1 and CDR2 from the germline V gene are GTSNPN and SVGIG (reference sequence). The CDR3 length is 11 residues. The germline V and J ends were trimmed by 2 bases and 0 bases, with 1 base remaining between them. Here the CDR3 reads CAWSLNTEAFF. The DNA of the CDR3 is TGTGCCTGGAGTTTGAACACTGAAGCTTTCTTT.

This clone was seen a few times. This chain links TRBV29-1 with TRBJ2-1; D is perhaps TRBD1 (7 bases). The CDR3 sequence is 18 residues long. Trimming took off 7 bases at V and 4 bases at J, with 29 bases between the two ends. Germline V CDR1 and CDR2: SQVTM, ANQGSEA. CDR3 residues: CSALPWNSRGVKYNEQFF. Written as DNA, the CDR3 is TGCAGCGCCCTCCCGTGGAATAGCAGGGGGGTTAAGTACAATGAGCAGTTCTTC.

This clone showed up just once. This chain joins TRBV30 and TRBJ1-4, with a tentative D call TRBD1 (6 bases). Germline V gene sequence: CDR1 GTSNPN, CDR2 SVGIG (reference sequence). The CDR3 is made up of 13 amino acids. Trimming took 3 bases from V and 8 from J, leaving 13 bases between them. CDR3 DNA sequence: TGTGCCTGGAGCACAGGGTATGGCGAAAAACTGTTTTTT. This translates into CAWSTGYGEKLFF.

A few counts support this clone. This chain connects TRBV5-1 to TRBJ2-6; D is possibly TRBD1 (5 bases). The CDR3 is made up of 14 amino acids. Germline-derived CDR1 and CDR2 are SGHRS and YFSETQ. Trimming pared 3 bases from V and 4 bases from J, leaving 8 bases between. CDR3 residues: CASSSNRGANVLTF. CDR3 nucleotide sequence: TGCGCCAGCAGCTCCAACAGGGGGGCCAACGTCCTGACTTTC.

The rearrangement uses TRBV4-2 and TRBJ2-1; 9 bases match TRBD2. The CDR3 covers 15 residues. V trimming: 2 bases; J trimming: 8 bases; junction bases outside the gene matches: 7. Germline V gene data show CDR1 as LGHNA and CDR2 as YNFKEQ. For the CDR3, the DNA is TGTGCCAGCAGCCAATCGGGACTAGCCCCGGATGAGCAGTTCTTC. This sequence encodes CASSQSGLAPDEQFF.

The rearrangement uses TRBV30 and TRBJ2-5; the D call may be TRBD1 or TRBD2 (5 bases each). The V and J ends lost 3 bases and 3 bases respectively, with 11 bases between them. This CDR3 region has 13 residues. Germline V CDR1 and CDR2: GTSNPN, SVGIG (reference sequence). CDR3 DNA: TGTGCCTGGAGAGGGGACCCTGAAGAGACCCAGTACTTC. Translation: CAWRGDPEETQYF.

The V gene is TRBV28, the J gene TRBJ1-5, with D possibly matching TRBD1 (5 bases). The CDR3 runs 15 residues. Trimming cost V 5 bases and J 4 bases, with 15 bases left between them. The germline gives CDR1 MDHEN, CDR2 SYDVKM. The CDR3 DNA reads TGTGCCAGCAGTGGGCGGGCAGGGCCGAATCAGCCCCAGCATTTT. This encodes CASSGRAGPNQPQHF. Complete variable domain (other parts from reference TRBV28 and TRBJ1-5): DVKVTQSSRYLVKRTGEKVFLECVQDMDHENMFWYRQDPGLGLRLIYFSYDVKMKEKGDIPEGYSVSREKKERFSLILESASTNQTSMYLCASSGRAGPNQPQHFGDGTRLSIL.

The V call is TRBV5-1, the J call TRBJ2-2; tentatively, D is TRBD1 (7 bases). This CDR3 comprises 16 residues. The germline V gene encodes CDR1 SGHRS and CDR2 YFSETQ. The V end was cut by 4 bases, the J end by 1 base, with 14 bases between. The CDR3 is CASSQRQGGNTGELFF. DNA for the CDR3: TGCGCCAGCAGCCAGAGACAGGGAGGGAACACCGGGGAGCTGTTTTTT.

The gene calls are TRBV30 and TRBJ2-7; 10 bases are a match to TRBD1. The junction had 6 bases not matched to a gene; V was cut back by 1 base and J by 6 bases. CDR3 length equals 14 residues. Germline CDR1 GTSNPN, CDR2 SVGIG (reference sequence). DNA of the CDR3: TGTGCCTGGAGTGAAGCGGGACAGGGGCCCGAGCAGTACTTC. Protein: CAWSEAGQGPEQYF. Full variable domain (missing parts from reference TRBV30 and TRBJ2-7): SQTIHQWPATLVQPVGSPLSLECTVEGTSNPNLYWYRQAAGRGLQLLFYSVGIGQISSEVPQNLSASRPQDRQFILSSKKLLLSDSGFYLCAWSEAGQGPEQYFGPGTRLTVT.

CDR3 nucleotides: TGCAGCGTTGAGGCAGATACTAATGAAAAACTGTTTTTT. Translation: CSVEADTNEKLFF. The rearrangement joins TRBV29-1 to TRBJ1-4; D remains ambiguous. The germline V and J ends were trimmed by 3 bases and 2 bases, with 7 bases remaining between them. The germline gives CDR1 SQVTM, CDR2 ANQGSEA. The length of the CDR3 is 13 residues.

The J gene is TRBJ2-7, the V gene TRBV5-1; TRBD1 is a possible D gene (6 bases). V was clipped by 5 bases and J by 0 bases, with 12 bases between them. The germline CDR1 and CDR2 sequences are SGHRS and YFSETQ. This CDR3 region has 14 residues. This chain's CDR3 is CASSPDRISYEQYF. For the CDR3, the DNA is TGCGCCAGCAGTCCCGACAGGATCTCCTACGAGCAGTACTTC.

This sequence joins TRBV9 and TRBJ2-7; TRBD1 agrees at 7 bases. Germline trimming cut 3 bases from V and 3 bases from J; bases unmatched to any gene: 0. Germline CDR1 and CDR2: SGDLS and YYNGEE. The CDR3 extends over 12 amino acids. CDR3 residues: CASSGQGYEQYF. CDR3 bases: TGTGCCAGCAGCGGACAGGGCTACGAGCAGTACTTC.

DNA of the CDR3: TGTGCCAGCAGTTCCCCAAGCGGCAGGCAGGAGACCCAGTACTTC. Translated: CASSSPSGRQETQYF. This sequence joins TRBV2 and TRBJ2-5; D is possibly TRBD2 (5 bases). From germline, CDR1 is SNHLY and CDR2 FYNNEI. This CDR3 spans 15 amino acids. The germline V and J ends were trimmed by 5 bases and 5 bases, with 18 bases remaining between them.

This clone showed up just a few times. The V and J genes are TRBV5-4 and TRBJ2-3; TRBD1 or TRBD2 may be the D gene (5 bases each). The V and J ends lost 0 bases and 3 bases respectively, with 14 bases between them. This CDR3 comprises 16 residues. From germline, CDR1 is SGHNT and CDR2 YYREEE (reference sequence). The CDR3 spells CASSLAGRAGTDTQYF. The CDR3, as DNA: TGTGCCAGCAGCTTGGCCGGCAGGGCGGGTACAGATACGCAGTATTTT.